What follows is one TCR beta chain and its context. The sample originates from a study of blood T cell repertoires in COVID-19. On the study more broadly: Both acute and convalescent COVID-19 samples were obtained from the United States, Italy and Spain. T cells, B-cell-depleted T cells, or PBMCs supplied cDNA or gDNA.

J lost 1 base, V lost 1 base, and 11 bases had no gene match. Per germline, CDR1 SGHVS and CDR2 FQNEAQ. This CDR3 has 18 residues. In the authors' methods: Using reference gene primer amplification, nucleated cell counts were estimated. The repertoire was sequenced with immunoSEQ multiplex PCR; TCRdb's copy has only in-frame clones and lacks some. That table is the source of V, J and clone size, and D and trimming were worked out from the DNA. This sample carries 70,000 to 95,000 clones, more than 90% of them seen once, and the ten largest clones take approximately 4.2%. The chain couples TRBV7-8 to TRBJ2-7; 9 nucleotides match TRBD2. Material for sequencing was peripheral blood. This receptor was obtained from a human donor with active COVID-19. The donor label of this sample is uncertain. The CDR3 nucleotides read TGTGCCAGCAGCTTAGAGCCCCCAGAGGCGGGAGGGTCCTACGAGCAGTACTTC. Translated: CASSLEPPEAGGSYEQYF. The full variable domain, its missing parts supplied by reference TRBV7-8 and TRBJ2-7, is GAGVSQSPRYKVAKRGQDVALRCDPISGHVSLFWYQQALGQGPEFLTYFQNEAQLDKSGLPSDRFFAERPEGSVSTLKIQRTQQEDSAVYLCASSLEPPEAGGSYEQYFGPGTRLTVT.